This T cell receptor beta chain was sequenced in a study of cytomegalovirus exposure and HLA in healthy donors. Study outcomes and limitations: As was reported, the classifier diagnosed cytomegalovirus status with high specificity and sensitivity. Per a later analysis, about 17,000 TCR beta sequences showed association with HLA alleles at 0.05 false discovery rate. It was in a later analysis that TCR association rates were seen to vary by HLA locus, highest for DRB1 and lowest for HLA-C. Most subjects' HLA-A and HLA-B alleles were reportedly predicted from TCR beta sequences.

As for this clone: What it recognizes is unknown.

This CDR3 has 12 residues. The V gene's germline CDR1 is SGHDT and CDR2 YYEEEE. The V end was cut by 1 base, the J end by 9 bases, with 8 bases between. 13 Jbeta primers and 60 Vbeta primers were used for the PCR. Sequencing was performed with immunoSEQ multiplex PCR; in TCRdb, only in-frame clones are kept and a portion is missing. Seen here are some 270,000 clones, 80% to 95% observed once, and the top ten hold roughly 1.5%. Sequenced input: PBMCs. This sequence originates from a girl aged 2 to 10 in good health and CMV-seronegative. This chain connects TRBV5-6 to TRBJ2-1; D uncertain. The CDR3 DNA reads TGTGCCAGCAGCTTGACAAGTGGTGAGCAGTTCTTC. Translation gives CASSLTSGEQFF.